This T cell receptor (beta chain) stems from a study of T-cell memory formation after mild COVID-19. About the study: TCR clusters largely stayed donor specific.

MiXCR, run by TCRdb on the 5' RACE reads, gives a single entry per CDR3 protein. The sample lists roughly 100,000 distinct CDR3 sequences; more than 15% were seen once. CDR1 SGHTA and CDR2 FQGTGA come from the germline V gene. The CDR3 has 15 amino acids. V shed 1 base and J shed 8 bases, with 15 bases lying between them. The sample consisted of PBMCs or a T cell subset sorted from them (not recorded which). The source of this sequence is an adult woman who had mild COVID-19 (a few samples of this study predate the infection). Cell type and time point are not known. V usage is TRBV7-3 and J usage is TRBJ2-4; perhaps D is TRBD1 or TRBD2 (5 bases each). This CDR3 is CASSLNPGGGDIQYF. The DNA for the CDR3 is TGTGCCAGCAGCTTAAACCCGGGTGGGGGAGACATTCAGTACTTC.